Presented here are 11 T cell receptor beta chains from one specimen sequenced in a study of T cells in Graves' hyperthyroidism and ophthalmopathy. Amplification targeted TCR beta CDR3 regions from RNA transcripts. Primed by the HTBI set, a first-round RT-PCR was run on the TCR CDR3. TCRdb re-called the multiplex PCR reads through MiXCR, storing one row per CDR3 protein. The data show about 270,000 distinct CDR3 sequences, approximately 23% seen once. The sequenced sample was blood. The origin of the receptors is a man between 25 and 39 years old with Graves' ophthalmopathy.

As concerns this clonotype: A junction end diverges from the germline sequence, so it may reflect a read error. The rearrangement links TRBV12-5 to TRBJ2-7; D is possibly TRBD1 (6 bases). CDR1 and CDR2 (germline): LGHNT, FRNRAP. This CDR3 comprises 17 residues. DNA of the CDR3: TGTGCTGGTGGTTCCCAGGTGAGGGGACAAAGCTCCTACGAGCAGTACTTC. The encoded protein is CAGGSQVRGQSSYEQYF.

In this sample, this clonotype turned up a few times. The genes are TRBV12-3 or TRBV12-4 and TRBJ2-1; tentative D call: TRBD1 (5 bases). This CDR3 has 17 residues. V was pared by 4 bases and J by 6 bases, with 22 bases between. For the CDR3, the DNA is TGTGCCAGCAGTTCACAGGCAGGGCCCAGCCACGTCAATGAGCAGTTCTTC. Protein: CASSSQAGPSHVNEQFF.

This clonotype has at least ten counts. This chain joins TRBV18 and TRBJ2-3; 13 bases line up with TRBD2. The CDR3 is 15 amino acids. The ends lost 3 bases at V and 3 bases at J; junction bases unmatched: 0. Germline CDR1 and CDR2: KGHSH and LQKENI. CDR3 sequence (DNA): TGTGCCAGCTCACCGGGACTAGCGGGAACAGATACGCAGTATTTT. This codes for CASSPGLAGTDTQYF.

The chain is built from TRBV6-1 and TRBJ1-5; no firm D call. Germline CDR1 MNHNS, CDR2 SASEGT. The CDR3 is 15 amino acids. Trimming removed 6 bases from V and 0 bases from J, with 12 bases in between. CDR3 nucleotides: TGTGCCAGCAGCACCCTCGGTGCTAGCAATCAGCCCCAGCATTTT. Protein: CASSTLGASNQPQHF.

The rearrangement uses TRBV2 and TRBJ2-7; 7 bases match TRBD2. Unmatched junction bases numbered 9, after V lost 8 bases and J lost 5 bases. Germline V gives CDR1 SNHLY, CDR2 FYNNEI. CDR3 length: 13 residues. CDR3 amino acids: CASGLGGGHEQYF. CDR3 nucleotides: TGTGCCAGCGGGCTGGGGGGGGGACACGAGCAGTACTTC.

Comment on this clonotype: A much larger clone differs from this one at a single base, so this may be a read error. The chain employs TRBV2 and TRBJ2-1; tentatively, D is TRBD1 (7 bases). Per germline, CDR1 SNHLY and CDR2 FYNNEI. CDR3 size: 18 residues. The CDR3 nucleotides are TGTGACAGCTCCGAGGAGGGGGCTCCCTATTCCTCCTACAATGAGCAGTTCTTC. Residues: CDSSEEGAPYSSYNEQFF.

Of note for this clonotype: A read error may account for a junction end that differs from germline. The chain has TRBV7-7 and TRBJ2-7; 10 bases are shared with TRBD2. Germline loops: CDR1 SSHAT, CDR2 FNYEAQ (reference sequence). This CDR3 has 16 amino acids. The CDR3 reads CASSFPGTSEPYEQYF. The CDR3 region has the DNA TGTGCTAGCAGCTTCCCGGGGACTAGCGAACCCTACGAGCAGTACTTC.

This clonotype was observed a handful of times. The chain links TRBV29-1 to TRBJ2-7; D remains unclear. Trimming stripped 4 bases from V and 2 bases from J, with 15 bases between. Looked up from germline, CDR1 is SQVTM and CDR2 is ANQGSEA. This CDR3 contains 14 residues. The CDR3 spells CSVAFSRVTYEQYF. In DNA form, the CDR3 reads TGCAGCGTTGCCTTTAGTAGGGTGACCTACGAGCAGTACTTC.

Points on this clonotype: A much bigger clone sits one base away, suggesting this may be a read error. The V and J genes are TRBV6-5 and TRBJ2-3; 7 bases map to TRBD2. The CDR3 loop spans 15 amino acids. Germline CDR1 is MNHEY and CDR2 is SVGAGI. The CDR3 reads CASGYGGTSTDTQYF. In DNA, the CDR3 is TGTGCCAGCGGTTACGGGGGGACTAGCACAGATACGCAGTATTTT.

This clonotype was detected ten times or more. The rearrangement links TRBV30 to TRBJ1-1, with D possibly matching TRBD1 (5 bases). Germline V CDR1 and CDR2: GTSNPN, SVGIG (reference sequence). Trimming shortened V by 3 bases and J by 1 base, and 18 bases separated the two germline ends. This CDR3 comprises 16 residues. CDR3 loop: CAWSSQFTGWNTEAFF. CDR3 DNA: TGTGCCTGGAGCTCACAATTTACAGGATGGAACACTGAAGCTTTCTTT.

The chain recombines TRBV19 with TRBJ2-1; D is unresolved. The V and J ends lost 1 base and 7 bases respectively, with 5 bases between them. The CDR3 extends over 12 amino acids. Germline V lookup: CDR1 LNHDA, CDR2 SQIVND (reference sequence). For the CDR3, the DNA is TGTGCCAGTAGTATAGGGCAGAATGAGCAGTTCTTC. Its translation: CASSIGQNEQFF.